This T cell receptor beta chain was retrieved from a study of cytomegalovirus exposure and HLA in healthy donors. CDR3 size: 14 residues. CDR1 and CDR2 from the germline V gene are MNHNY and SVGAGI (reference sequence). Germline trimming cut 9 bases from V and 2 bases from J; bases unmatched to any gene: 7. Points from the study as a whole: HLA allele associations emerged for around 15,000 TCR beta sequences in a later analysis, at 0.05 false discovery rate.

On this clone itself: Its target is unknown.

PCR amplification relied on 60 Vbeta primers (plus 13 Jbeta primers). TCRdb's table, derived via immunoSEQ multiplex PCR, lists solely in-frame clones and lacks some. The sample records about 130,000 clones, approximately 85% being singletons. The clonotype comes from a boy aged 5-17 years in good health and CMV-seronegative. Source material: PBMCs. This chain connects TRBV6-6 to TRBJ1-3, with 7 positions matching TRBD1. CDR3 sequence reads: CARTSDRTGNTIYF. DNA for the CDR3: TGTGCCAGGACATCGGACAGGACTGGAAACACCATATATTTT.